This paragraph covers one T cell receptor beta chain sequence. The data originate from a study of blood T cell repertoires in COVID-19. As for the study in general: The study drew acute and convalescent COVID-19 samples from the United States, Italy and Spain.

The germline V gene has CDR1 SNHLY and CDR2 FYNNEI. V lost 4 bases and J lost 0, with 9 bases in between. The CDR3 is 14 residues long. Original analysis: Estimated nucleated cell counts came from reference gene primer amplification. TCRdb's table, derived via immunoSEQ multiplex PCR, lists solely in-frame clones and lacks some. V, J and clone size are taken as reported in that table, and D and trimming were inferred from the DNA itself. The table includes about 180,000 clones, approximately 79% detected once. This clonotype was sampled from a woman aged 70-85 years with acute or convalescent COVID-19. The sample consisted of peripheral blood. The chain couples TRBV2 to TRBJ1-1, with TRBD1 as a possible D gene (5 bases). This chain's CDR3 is CASSVAGMNTEAFF. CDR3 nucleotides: TGTGCCAGCAGTGTGGCAGGGATGAACACTGAAGCTTTCTTT.